Below, 2 T cell receptor beta chains from the same sample are listed, as sequenced in a study of shared clonotypes between healthy human individuals. The method was immunoSEQ multiplex PCR; TCRdb's version includes in-frame clones alone and lacks a portion of them. The sample lists 470,000 or so clones; approximately 81% were seen once. Sequencing was done on a sample of PBMCs. Receptor source: a woman between 40 and 50 years old in good health. Some clones in this sample may be carry-over from other donors' samples.

V usage is TRBV28 and J usage is TRBJ1-4; TRBD1 matches 7 bases. CDR1 and CDR2 (germline): MDHEN, SYDVKM. Losses at the gene ends were 6 bases for V and 4 bases for J; bases not matched to a gene: 8. The CDR3 covers 15 residues. In DNA, the CDR3 is TGTGCCAGCAGCGACACCGGGACAGATAATGAAAAACTGTTTTTT. Protein product: CASSDTGTDNEKLFF.

This chain connects TRBV5-1 to TRBJ2-1; 7 bases are shared with TRBD1. The CDR3 sequence is 15 residues long. The V gene's germline CDR1 is SGHRS and CDR2 YFSETQ. V trimming: 4 bases; J trimming: 2 bases; junction bases outside the gene matches: 6. This CDR3 reads CASSPTGNPYNEQFF. CDR3 coding DNA: TGCGCCAGCAGCCCGACAGGGAACCCCTACAATGAGCAGTTCTTC.